The rows below give T cell receptor beta chains drawn from one sample of a study of identifying expanded T cells in peripheral blood. Some clones are missing from TCRdb's copy, which holds only in-frame ones; the method was immunoSEQ multiplex PCR. The data show approximately 94,000 clones, with approximately 88% seen just once and just over 5.5% held by the top ten. The sequenced material came from blood. Receptors were obtained from a person aged 18 to 70 in good health. The CDR3 runs from the conserved cysteine through the conserved F or W. D genes are given only for firm matches. Clone size is given for some rows only: seen once, a few or many times, or a class if the clone is expanded.

j_call v_call d_call clone_size cdr3_nt cdr3_aa
TRBJ1-5 TRBV30 - - TGTGCCTGGAGCCTGACAGAAAGGCAGCCCCAGCATTTT CAWSLTERQPQHF
TRBJ2-7 TRBV13 - once TGTGCCAGCAGCCCTCTGGACGGCTCCTACGAGCAGTACTTC CASSPLDGSYEQYF
TRBJ1-3 TRBV6-5 - - TGTGCCAGCAGTTACTCGATCGGGAAAGGGAACACCATATATTTT CASSYSIGKGNTIYF
TRBJ2-2 TRBV11-3 TRBD2 - TGTGCCAGCAGCCAACTAGCGGGGGTGAACACCGGGGAGCTGTTTTTT CASSQLAGVNTGELFF
TRBJ1-2 TRBV16 - once TGTGCCAGCAGACAATCTGCGGGGGTCCCTACCGAAGGCTACACCTTC CASRQSAGVPTEGYTF
TRBJ1-3 TRBV10-2 - - TGCGCCAGCAGTGAGTCCTCAGCTGGAAACACCATATATTTT CASSESSAGNTIYF
TRBJ1-5 TRBV19 TRBD1 - TGTGCCACTGCCCGGGACAGGGTCGATCAGCCCCAGCATTTT CATARDRVDQPQHF
TRBJ2-3 TRBV9 - - TGTGCCAGCAGTCGACGGGACTCGACCACAGATACGCAGTATTTT CASSRRDSTTDTQYF
TRBJ2-5 TRBV6-5 TRBD1 - TGTGCCAGCAGGCCAACAGGGGTGGAGACCCAGTACTTC CASRPTGVETQYF
TRBJ2-7 TRBV19 - - TGTGCCAGTAGTAACTTGGACAGCTACGAGCAGTACTTC CASSNLDSYEQYF
TRBJ1-6 TRBV7-2 - - TGTGCCAGCAGCAAGTTCGACAGCAACTATAATTCACCCCTCCACTTT CASSKFDSNYNSPLHF
TRBJ2-3 TRBV29-1 - - TGCAGCGTTGCCGATCCTCCAACAGATACGCAGTATTTT CSVADPPTDTQYF
TRBJ2-2 TRBV7-3 - - TGTGCCAGCAGCTTAATGGGGGGCGCGAACACCGGGGAGCTGTTTTTT CASSLMGGANTGELFF
TRBJ1-1 TRBV10-2 - - TGCGCCAGCAGACCTCTTTCGGCTGAAGCTTTCTTT CASRPLSAEAFF
TRBJ2-3 TRBV7-6 TRBD2 once TGTGCCAGCAGCTTACAAGTGACTAGCGGGGGGGGCACAGATACGCAGTATTTT CASSLQVTSGGGTDTQYF
TRBJ1-3 TRBV19 - - TGTGCCAGTAGTATTAATGGGGGTGGAAACACCATATATTTT CASSINGGGNTIYF
TRBJ1-3 TRBV6-1 - - TGTGCCAGTGATGCGGGGACGGACACCATATATTTT CASDAGTDTIYF
TRBJ2-7 TRBV5-6 TRBD2 - TGTGCCAGCAGCTCGGGGGGCTACGAGCAGTACTTC CASSSGGYEQYF
TRBJ1-2 TRBV9 - - TGTGCCAGCAGCGTAGTCAGTCAGGTCTGGAATAACTATGGCTACACCTTC CASSVVSQVWNNYGYTF
TRBJ1-2 TRBV25-1 - - TGTGCCAGCAGTGAATGGTGGACTATTCCTTCGGGCTACACCTTC CASSEWWTIPSGYTF
TRBJ2-3 TRBV29-1 TRBD2 - TGCAGCGTCAGGGAGGGAATCAGAGATACGCAGTATTTT CSVREGIRDTQYF
TRBJ2-2 TRBV5-1 - - TGCGCCAGCAGCTTGTCCGACAGTCGGACCGGGGAGCTGTTTTTT CASSLSDSRTGELFF
TRBJ2-1 TRBV2 TRBD2 - TGTGCCACCACTAGCGGGGGGGGTAATGAGCAGTTCTTC CATTSGGGNEQFF
TRBJ1-1 TRBV19 - - TGTGCCAGTAGTATAAGTCCAGAGACTGAAGCTTTCTTT CASSISPETEAFF
TRBJ2-2 TRBV5-1 - - TGCGCCAGCAGCTTCTCCGGGAGCCCCACCGGGGAGCTGTTTTTT CASSFSGSPTGELFF
TRBJ2-5 TRBV18 - - TGTGCCAGCTCTCCGACTTGGTCGGAAGAGACCCAGTACTTC CASSPTWSEETQYF